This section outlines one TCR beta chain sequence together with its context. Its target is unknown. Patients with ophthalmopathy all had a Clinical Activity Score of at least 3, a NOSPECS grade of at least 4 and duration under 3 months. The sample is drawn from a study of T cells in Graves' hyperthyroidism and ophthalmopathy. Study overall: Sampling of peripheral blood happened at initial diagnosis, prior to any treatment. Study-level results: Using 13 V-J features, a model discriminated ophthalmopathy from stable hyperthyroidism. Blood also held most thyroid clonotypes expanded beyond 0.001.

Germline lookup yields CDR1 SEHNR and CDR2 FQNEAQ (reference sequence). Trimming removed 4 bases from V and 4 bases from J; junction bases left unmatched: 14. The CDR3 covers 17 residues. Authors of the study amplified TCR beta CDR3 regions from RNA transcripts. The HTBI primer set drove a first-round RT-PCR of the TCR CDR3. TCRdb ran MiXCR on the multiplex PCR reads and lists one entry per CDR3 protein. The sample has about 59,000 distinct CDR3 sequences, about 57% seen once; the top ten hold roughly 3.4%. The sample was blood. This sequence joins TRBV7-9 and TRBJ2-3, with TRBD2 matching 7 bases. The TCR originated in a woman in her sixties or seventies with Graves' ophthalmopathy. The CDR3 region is CASSSTAEGRAPDTQYF. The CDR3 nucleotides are TGTGCCAGCAGCTCCACTGCAGAAGGGAGGGCCCCAGATACGCAGTATTTT.